Here is one T cell receptor beta chain with its context. Its target antigen remains unknown. No base qualities exist here, and no much larger clone lies one base off it. The library relied on PCR. These reads were obtained on an Illumina HiSeq 2500. Molecular barcoding was employed in the preparation of TCR libraries, with unique molecular identifiers being used to normalize TCRbeta repertoire quantification. TCRdb's own reprocessing of the public reads used fastp at Q25 and MiXCR and kept productive beta chains. Identical CDR3 protein sequences are pooled into one entry, listed with their most common genes and DNA. The sample profile shows 500,000 to 650,000 distinct CDR3 sequences; approximately 13% of them were found once. 2% to 2.5% of the sample goes to the ten largest clones. The data originate from a study of T-cell reconstitution after alpha-beta-depleted transplantation in children (dated by TCRdb to the mid-2010s). Describing the broader study: The study quantitatively tracked T-cell immune reconstitution after TCRalphabeta/CD19-depleted allogeneic hematopoietic cell transplantation in children using TCR repertoire profiling. The full study reports these points: The apparently early alphabetaT-cell count recovery about two months after transplant was reportedly dependent on only several hundred rapidly expanded clones derived from non-depleted graft cells. The frequencies of hyperexpanded clones fell over the following months, and after one year, T-cell counts and TCRbeta diversity were mostly attributed to newly produced T cells. In some patients, the high TCRbeta diversity seen at day 60 was put down to recipient T cells and intrathymic progenitors that had survived conditioning.

The sample's treatment or condition label, decoded: allogeneic hematopoietic cell transplantation with graft depleted of TCRalphabeta T cells and CD19 B cells. The children who served as transplant recipients had been given grafts of TCRalphabeta/CD19-depleted allogeneic hematopoietic cells. CDR1 LGHNA and CDR2 YSLEER are derived from the germline V gene. The V end loses 4 bases and the J end loses 6 bases, and a stretch of 12 bases separates them. The CDR3, cysteine through phenylalanine, is 14 amino acids long. Solely the CDR3 DNA is kept, with 42 bases framed from the first base. The input for sequencing was PBMCs, mostly from graft donor cells, taken 360 days after TCRalphabeta/CD19-depleted stem cell transplant. The source is a male patient under 18 who had a stem cell transplant for acute myeloid leukemia, so the T cells may come from the graft donor. The receptor chain draws on TRBV4-3 and TRBJ2-2; the D gene could be either TRBD1 or TRBD2, each agreeing at 5 bases. The nucleotide sequence reads TGCGCCAGCAGCCCGGGACCGGGGCCCGGGGAGCTGTTTTTT. It translates as CASSPGPGPGELFF.